This TCR beta chain appears in the sequencing data of a study of cytomegalovirus exposure and HLA in healthy donors. This PCR relied on a set of 60 Vbeta primers and 13 Jbeta primers. Libraries were prepared by immunoSEQ multiplex PCR; TCRdb keeps only in-frame clonotypes and omits some of them. The sample includes more than 75,000 clones, roughly 70% seen only once; the top ten take about 8.6%. With regard to this clone: Its antigen is currently unknown.

Germline V gives CDR1 KGHSH, CDR2 LQKENI. The CDR3 spans 14 residues. Trimming removed 0 bases from V and 6 bases from J, with 8 bases in between. Study observations and caveats: In a later analysis, an Asian-associated ancestry cluster reportedly showed fewer N-insertions than the roughly 700-donor mean. HLA restriction was apparent for most CMV-associated TCR beta chains in a later analysis.

Sequenced input: PBMCs. The receptor was isolated from a man aged 35-49 years in good health and CMV-seropositive. This chain connects TRBV18 to TRBJ2-2; D may be TRBD1 (5 bases). The CDR3 region is CASSPPGVAGELFF. In DNA form, the CDR3 reads TGTGCCAGCTCACCACCAGGGGTGGCCGGGGAGCTGTTTTTT.